These 19 T cell receptor beta chains were all obtained from the same sample, sequenced in a study of control samples from healthy donors and cancer patients. Assay: immunoSEQ multiplex PCR; the TCRdb copy retains only in-frame clones and omits some. The sample contains under 85,000 clones, approximately 94% of which appear only once. What was sequenced was PBMCs. The source of these receptors is a middle-aged woman with lung cancer.

V usage is TRBV9 and J usage is TRBJ1-2; D is uncertain. The CDR3 spans 14 residues. Germline V lookup: CDR1 SGDLS, CDR2 YYNGEE. Trimming cost V 6 bases and J 4 bases, with 16 bases left between them. The CDR3, as DNA: TGTGCCAGCACCGATCGGACGTATTCCTATGGCTACACCTTC. Translated: CASTDRTYSYGYTF.

V and J are TRBV5-1 and TRBJ1-1; 7 nucleotides align to TRBD1. The ends lost 0 bases at V and 7 bases at J; junction bases unmatched: 9. CDR1 SGHRS and CDR2 YFSETQ come from the germline V gene. This CDR3 is 15 amino acids long. The CDR3 nucleotides are TGCGCCAGCAGCTTGGCCCCGGACAGGAAGATTGAAGCTTTCTTT. It yields the protein CASSLAPDRKIEAFF.

This chain links TRBV12-3 or TRBV12-4 with TRBJ1-2; D is perhaps TRBD1 (6 bases). Trimming took off 6 bases at V and 2 bases at J, with 10 bases between the two ends. The CDR3 has 13 residues. This chain's CDR3 is CASSPGHNYGYTF. CDR3 sequence (DNA): TGTGCCAGCAGCCCGGGACACAACTATGGCTACACCTTC.

This chain connects TRBV6-5 to TRBJ1-2; tentatively, D is TRBD1 (5 bases). Trimming left V 8 bases short and J 2 bases short, with 12 bases between. Germline CDR1 is MNHEY and CDR2 is SVGAGI. There are 13 residues in the CDR3. CDR3 loop: CASGAGVNYGYTF. DNA for the CDR3: TGTGCCAGCGGGGCGGGGGTGAACTATGGCTACACCTTC.

This chain connects TRBV5-8 to TRBJ2-7; D gene uncertain. CDR3 length: 13 residues. V lost 5 bases and J 4 bases, leaving 13 bases between the germline ends. Germline V gives CDR1 SGHTS, CDR2 YDEGEE. The CDR3 protein is CASSFSLTYEQYF. The CDR3 region has the DNA TGTGCCAGCAGTTTCAGCCTAACGTACGAGCAGTACTTC.

This sequence joins TRBV6-5 and TRBJ2-2, with D unresolved. Germline V gene data show CDR1 as MNHEY and CDR2 as SVGAGI. The V end lost 2 bases, the J end lost 5 bases, and 6 bases lay between the germline ends. This CDR3 contains 13 residues. The CDR3 DNA reads TGTGCCAGCAGTTACCCGTATACCGGGGAGCTGTTTTTT. It translates to CASSYPYTGELFF.

The CDR3 region has the DNA TGTGCCAGCAGCCAAGATCGGACTTCATTGTACCAAGAGACCCAGTACTTC. Translated: CASSQDRTSLYQETQYF. The rearrangement joins TRBV14 to TRBJ2-5; possibly TRBD2 for D (5 bases). V lost 0 bases to trimming and J lost 0 bases, with 14 bases between them. The CDR3 loop spans 17 amino acids. Germline values: CDR1 SGHDN, CDR2 FVKESK.

The genes are TRBV4-1 and TRBJ1-5; D is undetermined. The CDR3 is 12 residues long. V was trimmed by 2 bases and J by 6 bases, leaving 5 bases between them. Germline assignment: CDR1 MGHRA and CDR2 YSYEKL. CDR3 in DNA: TGCGCCAGCAGCCAATCGGGTCAGCCCCAGCATTTT. Translating it yields CASSQSGQPQHF.

This chain uses TRBV6-5 with TRBJ2-5; 11 nucleotides line up with TRBD2. V lost 6 bases, J lost 5 bases, and 8 bases stayed unmatched. Germline V gives CDR1 MNHEY, CDR2 SVGAGI. The CDR3 contains 15 residues. CDR3 protein: CASRAPSGGRETQYF. CDR3 in DNA: TGTGCCAGCAGAGCTCCTAGCGGGGGGAGGGAGACCCAGTACTTC.

The rearrangement links TRBV14 to TRBJ2-6; 8 bases line up with TRBD1. The V segment lost 6 bases and the J segment 0 bases; nucleotides outside the gene matches: 7. Germline CDR1 and CDR2: SGHDN and FVKESK. The CDR3 is made up of 17 amino acids. The CDR3 DNA sequence: TGTGCCAGCAGGGGGGACAGGTCGAGCTCTGGGGCCAACGTCCTGACTTTC. Amino acid sequence: CASRGDRSSSGANVLTF.

V gene TRBV6-5 combines with J gene TRBJ1-4, with TRBD1 matching over 8 bases. Trimming removed 5 bases from V and 3 bases from J; junction bases left unmatched: 5. This CDR3 has 15 amino acids. Germline V gene lookup returns CDR1 MNHEY and CDR2 SVGAGI. This chain's CDR3 is CASSPTGGPNEKLFF. CDR3 nucleotide sequence: TGTGCCAGCAGTCCCACAGGGGGTCCTAATGAAAAACTGTTTTTT.

This rearrangement joins TRBV3-1 (or the pseudogene TRBV3-2) to TRBJ2-7; 7 bases match TRBD1. The CDR3 has 17 amino acids. Trimming cost V 5 bases and J 5 bases; bases outside gene matches: 18. Germline loops: CDR1 LGHDT, CDR2 YNNKEL (reference sequence). The CDR3 loop is CASSLRRRGQSSDEQYF. Here the CDR3 DNA reads TGTGCCAGCAGCTTACGGAGAAGGGGACAGTCCAGCGACGAGCAGTACTTC.

The gene calls are TRBV9 and TRBJ1-1, with 7 positions matching TRBD1. The germline V gene has CDR1 SGDLS and CDR2 YYNGEE. V lost 3 bases to trimming and J lost 3 bases; unmatched junction nucleotides: 8. The CDR3 is 15 residues long. CDR3 bases: TGTGCCAGCAGCGCTTTATTGGACAGGTACACTGAAGCTTTCTTT. Residues: CASSALLDRYTEAFF.

This chain uses TRBV30 with TRBJ2-1; D possibly corresponds to TRBD1 (5 bases). The CDR3 runs 13 residues. Germline values: CDR1 GTSNPN, CDR2 SVGIG (reference sequence). Trimming removed 1 base at V and 4 bases at J, with 8 bases between. CDR3 protein: CAWSATVYNEQFF. CDR3 coding DNA: TGTGCCTGGAGTGCGACAGTTTACAATGAGCAGTTCTTC.

This rearrangement joins TRBV30 to TRBJ2-7; perhaps TRBD1 as D (5 bases). Germline V gene data show CDR1 as GTSNPN and CDR2 as SVGIG (reference sequence). Trimming pared 5 bases from V and 0 bases from J, leaving 14 bases between. The CDR3 sequence is 14 residues long. The CDR3 DNA sequence: TGTGCCTGGCGTCAGACAGACCTCTCCTACGAGCAGTACTTC. It yields the protein CAWRQTDLSYEQYF.

The chain employs TRBV2 and TRBJ2-4; unclear D gene. CDR1 SNHLY and CDR2 FYNNEI come from the germline V gene. The length of the CDR3 is 13 residues. Trimming removed 10 bases from V and 5 bases from J, with 15 bases in between. The CDR3 sequence is CATLGLTENIQYF. The CDR3 DNA follows: TGTGCCACCCTAGGGTTAACGGAAAACATTCAGTACTTC.

V is TRBV28 and J is TRBJ1-5; D not certain. Germline assignment: CDR1 MDHEN and CDR2 SYDVKM. V was cut by 3 bases and J by 2 bases, with 8 bases left in between. This CDR3 has 14 residues. The CDR3 here is CASSLVLGNQPQHF. DNA of the CDR3: TGTGCCAGCAGTTTGGTTCTGGGCAATCAGCCCCAGCATTTT.

This chain connects TRBV11-2 to TRBJ1-6; D is unclear. The CDR3 loop spans 15 amino acids. Germline V gene data show CDR1 as SGHAT and CDR2 as FQNNGV. Deletions cut 2 bases from V and 8 bases from J, with 13 bases between. CDR3 sequence reads: CASSLTARSDSPLHF. Written as DNA, the CDR3 is TGTGCCAGCAGCTTAACAGCCCGGAGTGATTCACCCCTCCACTTT. Based on the CDR3 plus reference TRBV11-2 and TRBJ1-6, the full variable domain is EAGVAQSPRYKIIEKRQSVAFWCNPISGHATLYWYQQILGQGPKLLIQFQNNGVVDDSQLPKDRFSAERLKGVDSTLKIQPAKLEDSAVYLCASSLTARSDSPLHFGNGTRLTVT.

V is TRBV10-1 and J is TRBJ1-1; 8 nucleotides line up with TRBD1. CDR1 and CDR2 from the germline V gene are WNHNN and SYGVQD (reference sequence). V shed 6 bases and J 1 base; nucleotides not matched to a gene: 4. The CDR3 has 14 amino acids. CDR3 DNA: TGCGCCAGCAGCTCCGGACAGGGGAACACTGAAGCTTTCTTT. It encodes CASSSGQGNTEAFF.